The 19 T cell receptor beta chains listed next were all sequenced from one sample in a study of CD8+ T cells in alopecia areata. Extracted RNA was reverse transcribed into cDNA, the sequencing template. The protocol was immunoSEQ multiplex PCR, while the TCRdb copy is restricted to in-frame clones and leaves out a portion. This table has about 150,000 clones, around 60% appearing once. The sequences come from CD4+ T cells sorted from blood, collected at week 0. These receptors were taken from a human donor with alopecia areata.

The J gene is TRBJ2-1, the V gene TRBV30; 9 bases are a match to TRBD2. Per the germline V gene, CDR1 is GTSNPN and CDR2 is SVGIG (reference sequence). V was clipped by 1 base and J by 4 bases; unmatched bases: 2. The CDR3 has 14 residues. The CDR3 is CAWSAGLAYNEQFF. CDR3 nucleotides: TGTGCCTGGAGTGCGGGACTAGCTTACAATGAGCAGTTCTTC.

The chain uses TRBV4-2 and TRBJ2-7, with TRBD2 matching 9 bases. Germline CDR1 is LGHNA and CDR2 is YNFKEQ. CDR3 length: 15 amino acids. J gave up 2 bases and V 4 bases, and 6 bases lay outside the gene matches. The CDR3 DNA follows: TGTGCCAGCAGCCCGAGCGGGGGGACGACCTACGAGCAGTACTTC. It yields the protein CASSPSGGTTYEQYF.

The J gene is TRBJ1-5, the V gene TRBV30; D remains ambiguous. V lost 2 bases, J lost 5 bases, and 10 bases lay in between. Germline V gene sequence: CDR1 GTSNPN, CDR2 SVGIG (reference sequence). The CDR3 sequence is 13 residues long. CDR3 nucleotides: TGTGCCTGGAGTCCCGGGATTGATCAGCCCCAGCATTTT. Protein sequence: CAWSPGIDQPQHF.

This CDR3 reads CASSRIDWGEQYF. CDR3 DNA: TGTGCCAGCAGTCGCATCGACTGGGGGGAGCAGTACTTC. The chain joins TRBV11-2 to TRBJ2-7; D is possibly TRBD1 or TRBD2 (5 bases each). Trimming took 6 bases from V and 7 from J, leaving 16 bases between them. This CDR3 is built from 13 residues. Germline V gene sequence: CDR1 SGHAT, CDR2 FQNNGV.

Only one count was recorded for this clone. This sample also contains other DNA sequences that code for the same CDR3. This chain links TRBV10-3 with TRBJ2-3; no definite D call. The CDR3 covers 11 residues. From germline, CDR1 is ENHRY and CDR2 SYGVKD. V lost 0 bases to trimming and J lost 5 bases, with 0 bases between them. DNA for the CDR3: TGTGCCATCAGTGAGTCAGATACGCAGTATTTT. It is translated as CAISESDTQYF.

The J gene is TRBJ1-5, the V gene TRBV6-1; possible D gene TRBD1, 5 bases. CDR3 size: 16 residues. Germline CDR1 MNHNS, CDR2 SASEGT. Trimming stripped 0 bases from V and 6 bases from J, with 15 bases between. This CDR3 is CASSEATGRYSQPQHF. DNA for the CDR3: TGTGCCAGCAGTGAAGCGACGGGACGGTACAGTCAGCCCCAGCATTTT.

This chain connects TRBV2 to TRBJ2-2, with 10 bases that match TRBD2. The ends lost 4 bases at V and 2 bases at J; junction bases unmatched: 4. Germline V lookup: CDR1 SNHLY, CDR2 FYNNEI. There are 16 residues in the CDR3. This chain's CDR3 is CASSGLAGANTGELFF. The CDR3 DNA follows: TGTGCCAGCAGTGGCCTAGCGGGGGCAAACACCGGGGAGCTGTTTTTT.

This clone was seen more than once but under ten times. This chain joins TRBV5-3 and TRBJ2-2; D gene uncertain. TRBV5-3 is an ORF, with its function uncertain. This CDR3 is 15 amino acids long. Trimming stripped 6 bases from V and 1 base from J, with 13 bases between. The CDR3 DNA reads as TGTGCCAGAAAAGGACGTCGTGGGAACACCGGGGAGCTGTTTTTT. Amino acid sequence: CARKGRRGNTGELFF.

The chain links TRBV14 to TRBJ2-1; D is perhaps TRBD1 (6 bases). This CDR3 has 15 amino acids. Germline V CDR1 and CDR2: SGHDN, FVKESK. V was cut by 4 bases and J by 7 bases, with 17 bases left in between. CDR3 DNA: TGTGCCAGCAGCCTCTGGACAGTGCCCGAAAATGAGCAGTTCTTC. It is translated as CASSLWTVPENEQFF.

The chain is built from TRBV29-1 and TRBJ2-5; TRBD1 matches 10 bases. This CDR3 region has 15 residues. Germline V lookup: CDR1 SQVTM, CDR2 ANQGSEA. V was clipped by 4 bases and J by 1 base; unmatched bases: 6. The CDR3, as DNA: TGCAGCGTTGGGGGACAGGGGAGTTTCCAAGAGACCCAGTACTTC. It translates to CSVGGQGSFQETQYF.

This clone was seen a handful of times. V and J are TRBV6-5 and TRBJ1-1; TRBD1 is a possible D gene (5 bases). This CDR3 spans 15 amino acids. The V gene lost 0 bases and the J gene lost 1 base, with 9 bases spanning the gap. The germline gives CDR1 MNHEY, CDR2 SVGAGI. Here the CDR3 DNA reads TGTGCCAGCAGTTACTCGTGGCAGGGGAACACTGAAGCTTTCTTT. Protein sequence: CASSYSWQGNTEAFF.

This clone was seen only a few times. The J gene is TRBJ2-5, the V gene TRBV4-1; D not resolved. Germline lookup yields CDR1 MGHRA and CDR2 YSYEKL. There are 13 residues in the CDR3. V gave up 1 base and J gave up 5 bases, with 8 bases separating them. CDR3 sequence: CASSQVPKETQYF. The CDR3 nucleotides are TGCGCCAGCAGCCAAGTCCCGAAGGAGACCCAGTACTTC.

The CDR3 DNA follows: TGTGCCTGGAGTGTACTCACCGGACGCTCACCCCTCCACTTT. Translated, it gives CAWSVLTGRSPLHF. This chain links TRBV30 with TRBJ1-6, with no clear D. There are 14 residues in the CDR3. In germline, CDR1 is GTSNPN, CDR2 SVGIG (reference sequence). Trimming removed 0 bases from V and 10 bases from J, with 13 bases in between.

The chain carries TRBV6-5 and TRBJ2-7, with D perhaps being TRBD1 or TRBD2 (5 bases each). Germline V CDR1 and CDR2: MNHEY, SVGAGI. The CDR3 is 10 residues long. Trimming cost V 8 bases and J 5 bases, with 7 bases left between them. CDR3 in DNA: TGTGCCAGCGGGACCCACGAGCAGTACTTC. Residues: CASGTHEQYF.

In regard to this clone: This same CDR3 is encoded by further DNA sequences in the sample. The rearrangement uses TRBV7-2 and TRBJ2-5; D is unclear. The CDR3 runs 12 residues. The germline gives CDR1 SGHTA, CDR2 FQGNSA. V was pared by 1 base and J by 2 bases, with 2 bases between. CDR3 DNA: TGTGCCAGCAGCTTAGGTCAAGAGACCCAGTACTTC. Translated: CASSLGQETQYF.

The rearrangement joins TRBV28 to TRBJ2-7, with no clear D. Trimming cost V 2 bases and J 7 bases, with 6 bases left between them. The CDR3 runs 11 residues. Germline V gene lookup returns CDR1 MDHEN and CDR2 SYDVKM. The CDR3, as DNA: TGTGCCAGCAGTTTAAGGTGGGAGCAGTACTTC. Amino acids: CASSLRWEQYF.

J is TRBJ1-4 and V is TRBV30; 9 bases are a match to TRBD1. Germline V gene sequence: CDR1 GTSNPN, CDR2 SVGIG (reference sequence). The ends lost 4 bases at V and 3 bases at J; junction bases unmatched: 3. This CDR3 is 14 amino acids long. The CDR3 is CAWNRQGANEKLFF. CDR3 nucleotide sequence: TGTGCCTGGAATCGACAGGGGGCTAATGAAAAACTGTTTTTT.

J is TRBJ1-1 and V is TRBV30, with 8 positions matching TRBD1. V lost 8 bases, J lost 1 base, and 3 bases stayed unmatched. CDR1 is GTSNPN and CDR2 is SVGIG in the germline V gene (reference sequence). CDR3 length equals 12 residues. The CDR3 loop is CAGGQENTEAFF. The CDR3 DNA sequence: TGTGCCGGGGGACAGGAGAACACTGAAGCTTTCTTT.

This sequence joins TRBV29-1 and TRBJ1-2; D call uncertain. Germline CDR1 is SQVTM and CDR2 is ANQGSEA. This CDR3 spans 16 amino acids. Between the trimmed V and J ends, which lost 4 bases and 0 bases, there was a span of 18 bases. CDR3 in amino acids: CSVVYRIRRTNYGYTF. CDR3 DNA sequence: TGCAGCGTTGTTTATCGCATACGACGGACTAACTATGGCTACACCTTC.